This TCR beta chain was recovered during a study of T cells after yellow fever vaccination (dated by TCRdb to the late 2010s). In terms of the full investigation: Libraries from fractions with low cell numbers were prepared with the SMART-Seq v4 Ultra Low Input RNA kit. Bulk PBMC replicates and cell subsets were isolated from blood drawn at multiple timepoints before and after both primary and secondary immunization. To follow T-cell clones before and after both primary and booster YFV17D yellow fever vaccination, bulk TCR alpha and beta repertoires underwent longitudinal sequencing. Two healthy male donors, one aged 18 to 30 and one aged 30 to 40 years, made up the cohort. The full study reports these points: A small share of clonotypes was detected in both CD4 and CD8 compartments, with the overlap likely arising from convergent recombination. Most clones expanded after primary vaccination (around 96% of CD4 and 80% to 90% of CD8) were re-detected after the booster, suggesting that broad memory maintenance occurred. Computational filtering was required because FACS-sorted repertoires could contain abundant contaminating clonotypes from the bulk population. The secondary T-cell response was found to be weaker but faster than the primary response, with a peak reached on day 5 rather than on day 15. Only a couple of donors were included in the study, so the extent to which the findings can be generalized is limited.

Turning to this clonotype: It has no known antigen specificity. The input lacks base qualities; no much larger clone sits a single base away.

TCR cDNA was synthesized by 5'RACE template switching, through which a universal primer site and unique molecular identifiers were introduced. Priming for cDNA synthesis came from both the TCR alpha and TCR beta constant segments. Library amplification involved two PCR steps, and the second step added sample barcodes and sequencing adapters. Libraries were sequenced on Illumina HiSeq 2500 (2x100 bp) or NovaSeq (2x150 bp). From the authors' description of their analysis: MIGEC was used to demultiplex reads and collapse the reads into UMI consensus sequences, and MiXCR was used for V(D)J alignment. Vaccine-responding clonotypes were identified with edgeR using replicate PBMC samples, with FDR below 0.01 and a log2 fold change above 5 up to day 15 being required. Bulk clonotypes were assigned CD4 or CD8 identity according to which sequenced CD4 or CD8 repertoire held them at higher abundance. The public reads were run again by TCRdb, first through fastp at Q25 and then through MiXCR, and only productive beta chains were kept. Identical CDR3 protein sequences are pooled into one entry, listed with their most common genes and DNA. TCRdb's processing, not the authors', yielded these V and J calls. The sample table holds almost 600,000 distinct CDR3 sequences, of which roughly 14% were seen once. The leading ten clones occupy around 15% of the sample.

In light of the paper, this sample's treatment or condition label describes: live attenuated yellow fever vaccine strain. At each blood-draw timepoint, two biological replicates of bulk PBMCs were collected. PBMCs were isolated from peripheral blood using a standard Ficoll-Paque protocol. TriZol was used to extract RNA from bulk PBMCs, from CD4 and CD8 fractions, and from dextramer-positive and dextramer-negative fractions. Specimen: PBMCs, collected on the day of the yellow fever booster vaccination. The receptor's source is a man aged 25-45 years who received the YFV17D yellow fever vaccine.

The CDR3 region has the sequence CSAYGLAGEKTQYF. The DNA is as follows: TGCAGTGCCTACGGACTAGCGGGAGAAAAGACCCAGTACTTC. The chain is assembled from TRBV20-1 and TRBJ2-5; TRBD2 aligns with 13 central bases. Counted from cysteine to phenylalanine, this CDR3 has 14 amino acids. The retained sequence is limited to the CDR3, 42 bases, with the frame set at the first base. Trimming leaves V shorter by 6 bases and J shorter by 6 bases, with the junction holding 7 bases beyond the gene matches. The germline V gene encodes CDR1 DFQATT and CDR2 SNEGSKA (reference sequence).